These 5 T cell receptor beta chains share one sample of origin, sequenced in a study of T cell repertoires in cytomegalovirus infection. TCRdb reanalysed the reads using MiXCR and keeps one entry per CDR3 protein. The table shows about 76,000 distinct CDR3 sequences, with roughly 3.5% occurring only once. Sequencing was done on a sample of PBMCs. The receptors stem from a human donor in good health (CMV status not recorded). Some clones in this sample may be carry-over from other donors' samples.

This clonotype has ten or more counts. The gene calls are TRBV3-1 and TRBJ1-1; possible D gene TRBD1, 5 bases. V was trimmed by 5 bases and J by 1 base, leaving 11 bases between them. This CDR3 is built from 14 residues. Germline V gene sequence: CDR1 LGHDT, CDR2 YNNKEL (reference sequence). This CDR3 reads CASSELTGNTEAFF. In nucleotides, the CDR3 is TGTGCCAGCAGCGAATTAACAGGGAACACTGAAGCTTTCTTT.

This clonotype was counted many times. This rearrangement joins TRBV2 to TRBJ2-1, with 11 bases fitting TRBD1. Germline trimming cut 6 bases from V and 7 bases from J; bases unmatched to any gene: 8. Looked up from germline, CDR1 is SNHLY and CDR2 is FYNNEI. This CDR3 contains 15 residues. The CDR3 reads CASRFPGQGGNEQFF. The CDR3 DNA sequence: TGTGCCAGCAGGTTCCCGGGACAGGGGGGGAATGAGCAGTTCTTC.

This clonotype was observed at least ten times. The chain couples TRBV4-2 to TRBJ1-2; 8 positions match TRBD1. The V segment lost 0 bases and the J segment 8 bases; nucleotides outside the gene matches: 8. CDR1 is LGHNA, CDR2 YNFKEQ, per germline. This CDR3 spans 15 amino acids. The CDR3 region has the DNA TGTGCCAGCAGCCAAGAGGATGCACAGGGGGTAGGCTACACCTTC. It codes for CASSQEDAQGVGYTF.

This clonotype was recorded many times. This chain links TRBV7-2 with TRBJ2-1; 8 nucleotides agree with TRBD2. V shed 2 bases and J 2 bases; nucleotides not matched to a gene: 5. The length of the CDR3 is 16 residues. Germline CDR1 SGHTA, CDR2 FQGNSA. CDR3 protein: CASSLMAGGTYNEQFF. DNA of the CDR3: TGTGCCAGCAGCTTAATGGCGGGGGGTACCTACAATGAGCAGTTCTTC.

This clonotype was counted many times. The gene calls are TRBV7-2 and TRBJ2-1, with 9 bases matching TRBD2. V trimming: 4 bases; J trimming: 3 bases; junction bases outside the gene matches: 4. Germline-derived CDR1 and CDR2 are SGHTA and FQGNSA. The CDR3 runs 15 residues. Here the CDR3 reads CASSSSSGIYNEQFF. The CDR3 bases are TGTGCCAGCAGCTCCTCTAGCGGGATCTACAATGAGCAGTTCTTC.